Listed here are 24 T cell receptor beta chains from one sample, sequenced in a study of cytomegalovirus exposure and HLA in healthy donors. Generated by immunoSEQ multiplex PCR, the TCRdb table keeps only in-frame clones and is missing some. The table shows 250,000 to 400,000 clones, with 87% occurring only once. The sequencing sample was made of PBMCs. Receptors were obtained from a woman in her thirties in good health and CMV-seropositive.

The chain couples TRBV13 to TRBJ2-2, with 8 bases matching TRBD1. The CDR3 length is 14 residues. Germline CDR1 and CDR2: PRHDT and FYEKMQ (reference sequence). The V and J ends lost 8 bases and 5 bases, in that order; junction bases with no gene match: 7. CDR3 amino acids: CASAPTGETGELFF. For the CDR3, the DNA is TGTGCCAGCGCTCCGACAGGGGAAACCGGGGAGCTGTTTTTT.

CDR3: CASGLVPGTEYGYTF. DNA of the CDR3: TGTGCTAGTGGTTTGGTACCAGGGACAGAATATGGCTACACCTTC. The gene calls are TRBV12-5 and TRBJ1-2; 7 bases agree with TRBD1. The CDR3 contains 15 residues. Germline CDR1 is LGHNT and CDR2 is FRNRAP. J lost 5 bases, V lost 0 bases, and 6 bases had no gene match.

The sample holds a few counts of this clone. V usage is TRBV4-1 and J usage is TRBJ1-5; D is ambiguous. The CDR3 totals 15 residues. CDR1 is MGHRA, CDR2 YSYEKL, per germline. V gave up 0 bases and J gave up 5 bases, with 11 bases separating them. In nucleotides, the CDR3 is TGCGCCAGCAGCCAAGATCCCAGTTCGGATCAGCCCCAGCATTTT. Its translation is CASSQDPSSDQPQHF.

J is TRBJ1-3 and V is TRBV4-2, with 10 bases matching TRBD1. This CDR3 region has 13 residues. Germline values: CDR1 LGHNA, CDR2 YNFKEQ. Trimming at V came to 4 bases and at J to 8 bases, leaving 2 bases not matched to a gene. The CDR3 here is CASSLGQGDTIYF. DNA for the CDR3: TGTGCCAGCAGCCTCGGACAGGGGGACACCATATATTTT.

The J gene is TRBJ2-1, the V gene TRBV28; 8 bases are shared with TRBD2. V was clipped by 6 bases and J by 1 base; unmatched bases: 5. This CDR3 region has 15 residues. Germline assignment: CDR1 MDHEN and CDR2 SYDVKM. The CDR3 region is CASRGLGWSYNEQFF. DNA of the CDR3: TGTGCCAGCAGGGGACTAGGATGGTCCTACAATGAGCAGTTCTTC.

This rearrangement joins TRBV28 to TRBJ2-2; D may match TRBD1 or TRBD2 (6 bases each). CDR3 length: 15 residues. CDR1 is MDHEN and CDR2 is SYDVKM in the germline V gene. V was pared by 6 bases and J by 4 bases, with 15 bases between. The CDR3 protein is CASSLRGAGTGELFF. The CDR3 nucleotides read TGTGCCAGCAGCCTCAGGGGAGCGGGCACCGGGGAGCTGTTTTTT.

The genes are TRBV18 and TRBJ1-5; the match to TRBD1 covers 10 bases. This CDR3 is 14 amino acids long. V dropped 3 bases and J dropped 7; count of bases not matched to a gene: 3. CDR1 is KGHSH and CDR2 is LQKENI in the germline V gene. CDR3 DNA: TGTGCCAGCTCACCGGACAGGGGGTTGCAGCCCCAGCATTTT. Protein product: CASSPDRGLQPQHF.

The rearrangement links TRBV7-8 to TRBJ1-1, with D maybe TRBD1 (5 bases). Germline values: CDR1 SGHVS, CDR2 FQNEAQ. V gave up 5 bases and J gave up 0 bases, with 22 bases separating them. The CDR3 consists of 18 residues. The CDR3 is CASSPGGPGGNMNTEAFF. For the CDR3, the DNA is TGTGCCAGCAGCCCCGGGGGACCTGGAGGAAATATGAACACTGAAGCTTTCTTT.

The chain joins TRBV4-2 to TRBJ1-1, with a weak D call TRBD1 (5 bases). The CDR3 runs to 13 residues. Germline CDR1 and CDR2: LGHNA and YNFKEQ. Deletions cut 3 bases from V and 7 bases from J, with 12 bases between. The CDR3 region is CASSQEEGSEAFF. The DNA of the CDR3 is TGTGCCAGCAGCCAGGAGGAGGGGAGTGAAGCTTTCTTT.

This clone has a single count. The V call is TRBV27, the J call TRBJ2-1; weak D call: TRBD2 (6 bases). This CDR3 comprises 15 residues. Trimming took off 2 bases at V and 8 bases at J, with 16 bases between the two ends. Per the germline V gene, CDR1 is MNHEY and CDR2 is SMNVEV (reference sequence). The CDR3 coding sequence is TGTGCCAGCAGTTTACTAGCGATAAGGCACCATGAGCAGTTCTTC. This encodes CASSLLAIRHHEQFF.

This chain joins TRBV7-3 and TRBJ1-1; D may be TRBD1 (5 bases). CDR1 and CDR2 from the germline V gene are SGHTA and FQGTGA. V lost 5 bases and J lost 1, with 8 bases in between. The CDR3 contains 13 residues. The CDR3 coding sequence is TGTGCCAGCAGCCCCGGGGGGAACACTGAAGCTTTCTTT. This gives the protein CASSPGGNTEAFF.

V and J are TRBV11-3 and TRBJ2-5, with 8 bases that match TRBD2. The CDR3 totals 14 residues. Germline V CDR1 and CDR2: SGHNT, YENEEA. Losses at the gene ends were 5 bases for V and 4 bases for J; bases not matched to a gene: 6. The CDR3, as DNA: TGTGCCAGCAGCCATGGAGCGGGAGTAGAGACCCAGTACTTC. It translates to CASSHGAGVETQYF.

This clone was seen once. CDR3 in amino acids: CASSLSGQYNEQFF. The CDR3 DNA reads TGTGCCAGCAGCTTATCGGGACAGTACAATGAGCAGTTCTTC. This chain links TRBV7-9 with TRBJ2-1; 7 bases are shared with TRBD1. CDR1 SEHNR and CDR2 FQNEAQ come from the germline V gene (reference sequence). V shed 2 bases and J 4 bases; nucleotides not matched to a gene: 2. The CDR3 is 14 amino acids.

This clone was detected only once. This sequence joins TRBV27 and TRBJ1-2; no clear D gene. V was trimmed by 6 bases and J by 3 bases, leaving 14 bases between them. Germline V gene data show CDR1 as MNHEY and CDR2 as SMNVEV (reference sequence). This CDR3 contains 14 residues. The DNA of the CDR3 is TGTGCCAGCAGCTCCGCGGGCGGGTACTATGGCTACACCTTC. It is translated as CASSSAGGYYGYTF.

The chain uses TRBV30 and TRBJ1-2; D remains ambiguous. Trimming pared 2 bases from V and 8 bases from J, leaving 9 bases between. The CDR3 consists of 11 residues. Germline CDR1 reads GTSNPN; CDR2 reads SVGIG (reference sequence). The CDR3 reads CAWSMLEGYTF. The DNA of the CDR3 is TGTGCCTGGAGTATGCTTGAGGGCTACACCTTC.

The chain combines TRBV7-3 with TRBJ1-2; TRBD1 is a possible D gene (5 bases). The CDR3 has 15 amino acids. Trimming removed 4 bases at V and 6 bases at J, with 18 bases between. Germline CDR1 and CDR2: SGHTA and FQGTGA. The DNA for the CDR3 is TGTGCCAGCAGCTCGAACCCCGGGGCCGGGCATGGCTACACCTTC. Its protein is CASSSNPGAGHGYTF.

The chain joins TRBV6-1 to TRBJ2-7; 10 bases are a match to TRBD1. This CDR3 is built from 14 residues. J gave up 1 base and V 4 bases, and 1 base lay outside the gene matches. Germline values: CDR1 MNHNS, CDR2 SASEGT. DNA of the CDR3: TGTGCCAGCAGTGGGGACAGGGGATCCTACGAGCAGTACTTC. It yields the protein CASSGDRGSYEQYF.

This chain links TRBV15 with TRBJ2-2, with TRBD2 matching 10 bases. Per germline, CDR1 LNHNV and CDR2 YYDKDF (reference sequence). J gave up 10 bases and V 3 bases, and 2 bases lay outside the gene matches. The CDR3 contains 13 residues. The CDR3 sequence is CATSSTSGKELFF. The CDR3 coding sequence is TGTGCCACCAGCAGCACTAGCGGGAAGGAGCTGTTTTTT.

This clone was observed a few times. The chain couples TRBV5-6 to TRBJ1-2; the match to TRBD1 covers 8 bases. The CDR3 runs to 14 residues. The J segment lost 3 bases and the V segment lost 2 bases, leaving 3 bases of the junction unmatched. Germline CDR1 reads SGHDT; CDR2 reads YYEEEE. CDR3 DNA: TGTGCCAGCAGCTTCCCGACAGGGGACTATGGCTACACCTTC. Translation: CASSFPTGDYGYTF.

This clone was observed a single time. The chain carries TRBV6-1 and TRBJ2-3; D gene unclear. Trimming shortened V by 7 bases and J by 5 bases, and 13 bases separated the two germline ends. The CDR3 is 13 amino acids. CDR1 MNHNS and CDR2 SASEGT come from the germline V gene. The CDR3 is CASTLFLGDTQYF. The CDR3 coding sequence is TGTGCCAGCACCCTTTTCCTGGGAGATACGCAGTATTTT.

The V call is TRBV10-3, the J call TRBJ2-7; 11 bases align to TRBD1. The length of the CDR3 is 14 residues. Germline-derived CDR1 and CDR2 are ENHRY and SYGVKD. V lost 9 bases, J lost 3 bases, and 7 bases stayed unmatched. CDR3 protein: CAIYQGQGDYEQYF. CDR3 nucleotides: TGTGCCATTTACCAGGGACAGGGGGACTACGAGCAGTACTTC.

The rearrangement joins TRBV6-1 to TRBJ1-5; TRBD1 might be the D (5 bases). Looked up from germline, CDR1 is MNHNS and CDR2 is SASEGT. The V and J ends lost 3 bases and 5 bases respectively, with 8 bases between them. This CDR3 spans 13 amino acids. In DNA form, the CDR3 reads TGTGCCAGCAGTGACATGGGGGATCAGCCCCAGCATTTT. It specifies CASSDMGDQPQHF.

V gene TRBV27 combines with J gene TRBJ1-4; TRBD1 matches at 12 bases. The CDR3 is 15 amino acids. Germline loops: CDR1 MNHEY, CDR2 SMNVEV (reference sequence). With V trimmed by 6 bases and J by 8 bases, 7 bases remained unmatched. CDR3 sequence (DNA): TGTGCCAGCAGACCAGGGACAGGGGGCCGGGAAAAACTGTTTTTT. Translated, it gives CASRPGTGGREKLFF.

The CDR3 bases are TGTGCCAGCAGCCAAGAGCCTTCTGGGACAGTACTCACCGGGGAGCTGTTTTTT. Amino acid sequence: CASSQEPSGTVLTGELFF. This chain links TRBV4-2 with TRBJ2-2; 7 nucleotides line up with TRBD1. CDR1 and CDR2 from the germline V gene are LGHNA and YNFKEQ. V dropped 0 bases and J dropped 4; count of bases not matched to a gene: 11. The CDR3 extends over 18 amino acids.